This TCR beta chain appears in the sequencing data of a study of cytomegalovirus exposure and HLA in healthy donors. Study observations and caveats: Rarity characterized most TCR sequences, yet some public TCRs appeared in many donors.

Researchers ran the PCR with 60 Vbeta and 13 Jbeta primers. Assay: immunoSEQ multiplex PCR; the TCRdb copy retains only in-frame clones and omits some. Seen here are about 200,000 clones, about 80% observed once, and the top ten hold roughly 15%. On this clone: The antigen is unknown.

Germline CDR1 reads GTSNPN; CDR2 reads SVGIG (reference sequence). The CDR3 runs 14 residues. V trimming: 8 bases; J trimming: 2 bases; junction bases outside the gene matches: 5. The clonotype comes from a middle-aged man in good health and CMV-seronegative. The source material was PBMCs. This sequence joins TRBV30 and TRBJ2-7, with TRBD2 identical over 14 bases. CDR3 sequence: CAGRLAGGAYEQYF. CDR3 coding DNA: TGTGCCGGACGACTAGCGGGGGGGGCCTACGAGCAGTACTTC.